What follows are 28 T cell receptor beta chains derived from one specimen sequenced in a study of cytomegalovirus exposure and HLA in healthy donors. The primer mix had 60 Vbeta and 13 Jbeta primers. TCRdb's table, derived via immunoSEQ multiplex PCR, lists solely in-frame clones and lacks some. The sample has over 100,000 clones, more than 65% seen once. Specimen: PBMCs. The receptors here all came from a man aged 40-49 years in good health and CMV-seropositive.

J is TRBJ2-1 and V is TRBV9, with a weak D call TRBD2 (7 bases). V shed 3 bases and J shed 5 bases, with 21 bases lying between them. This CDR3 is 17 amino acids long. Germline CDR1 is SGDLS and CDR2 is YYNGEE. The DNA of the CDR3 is TGTGCCAGCAGCGCTCCCCTCTCGACAGGACTAGACAATGAGCAGTTCTTC. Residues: CASSAPLSTGLDNEQFF. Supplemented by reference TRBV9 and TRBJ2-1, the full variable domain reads DSGVTQTPKHLITATGQRVTLRCSPRSGDLSVYWYQQSLDQGLQFLIQYYNGEERAKGNILERFSAQQFPDLHSELNLSSLELGDSALYFCASSAPLSTGLDNEQFFGPGTRLTVL.

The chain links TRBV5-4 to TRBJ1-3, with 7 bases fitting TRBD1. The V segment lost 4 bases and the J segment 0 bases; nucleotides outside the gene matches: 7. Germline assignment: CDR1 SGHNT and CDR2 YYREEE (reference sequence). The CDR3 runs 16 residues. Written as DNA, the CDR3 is TGTGCCAGCAGCGATCAGGGGGGCCTCTCTGGAAACACCATATATTTT. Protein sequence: CASSDQGGLSGNTIYF. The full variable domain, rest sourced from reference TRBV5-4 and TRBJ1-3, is ETGVTQSPTHLIKTRGQQVTLRCSSQSGHNTVSWYQQALGQGPQFIFQYYREEENGRGNFPPRFSGLQFPNYSSELNVNALELDDSALYLCASSDQGGLSGNTIYFGEGSWLTVV.

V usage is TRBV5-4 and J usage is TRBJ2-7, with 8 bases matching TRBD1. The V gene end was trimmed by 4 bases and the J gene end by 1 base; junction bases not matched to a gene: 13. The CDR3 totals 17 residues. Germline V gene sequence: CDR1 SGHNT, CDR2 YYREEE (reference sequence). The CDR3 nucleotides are TGTGCCAGCAGCCGAACCTCCGGGACAGGTACATCCTACGAGCAGTACTTC. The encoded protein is CASSRTSGTGTSYEQYF.

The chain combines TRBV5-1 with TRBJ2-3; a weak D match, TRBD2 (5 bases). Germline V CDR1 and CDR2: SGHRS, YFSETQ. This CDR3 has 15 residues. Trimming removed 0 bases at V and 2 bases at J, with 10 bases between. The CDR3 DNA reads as TGCGCCAGCAGCTTGGGAGGGCGCACCACAGATACGCAGTATTTT. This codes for CASSLGGRTTDTQYF.

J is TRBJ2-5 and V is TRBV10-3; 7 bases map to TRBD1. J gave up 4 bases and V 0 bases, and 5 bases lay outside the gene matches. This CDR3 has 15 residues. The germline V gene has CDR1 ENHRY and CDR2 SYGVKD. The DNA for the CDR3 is TGTGCCATCAGTGAGTCCCAAACAGGGGTAGAGACCCAGTACTTC. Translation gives CAISESQTGVETQYF.

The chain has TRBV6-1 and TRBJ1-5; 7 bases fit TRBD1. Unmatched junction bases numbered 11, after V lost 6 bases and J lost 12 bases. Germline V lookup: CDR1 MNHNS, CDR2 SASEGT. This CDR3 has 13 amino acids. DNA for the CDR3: TGTGCCAGCAGACCCCGAGGACGGGACAGCCAGCATTTT. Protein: CASRPRGRDSQHF.

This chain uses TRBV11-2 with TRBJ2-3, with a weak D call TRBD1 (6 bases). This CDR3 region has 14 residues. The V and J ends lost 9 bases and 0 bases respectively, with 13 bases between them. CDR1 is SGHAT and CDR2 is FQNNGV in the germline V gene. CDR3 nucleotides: TGTGCCAGTAAGACAGGCTACAGCACAGATACGCAGTATTTT. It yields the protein CASKTGYSTDTQYF.

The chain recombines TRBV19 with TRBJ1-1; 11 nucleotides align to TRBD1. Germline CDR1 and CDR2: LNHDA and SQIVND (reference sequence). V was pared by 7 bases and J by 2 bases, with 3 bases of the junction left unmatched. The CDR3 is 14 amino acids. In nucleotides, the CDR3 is TGTGCCAGTATGGGACAGGGGGGCAACACTGAAGCTTTCTTT. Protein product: CASMGQGGNTEAFF.

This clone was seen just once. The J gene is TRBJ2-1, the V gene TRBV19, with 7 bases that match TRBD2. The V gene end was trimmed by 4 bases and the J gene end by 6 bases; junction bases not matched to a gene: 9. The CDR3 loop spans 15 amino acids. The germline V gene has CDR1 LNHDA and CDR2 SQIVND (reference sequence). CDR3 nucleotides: TGTGCCAGTAGTACCGCCGCGGGGGAGTTCAATGAGCAGTTCTTC. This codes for CASSTAAGEFNEQFF.

CDR3 in amino acids: CASSATGLPGNTIYF. In DNA form, the CDR3 reads TGTGCCAGCAGCGCCACAGGGTTACCTGGAAACACCATATATTTT. This rearrangement joins TRBV9 to TRBJ1-3; maybe TRBD1 (6 bases). The CDR3 is 15 amino acids. V was pared by 3 bases and J by 2 bases, with 12 bases between. Per the germline V gene, CDR1 is SGDLS and CDR2 is YYNGEE.

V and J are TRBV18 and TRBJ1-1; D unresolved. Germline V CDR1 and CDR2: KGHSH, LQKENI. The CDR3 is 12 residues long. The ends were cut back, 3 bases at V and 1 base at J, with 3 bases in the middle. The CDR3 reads CASSPWNTEAFF. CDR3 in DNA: TGTGCCAGCTCACCCTGGAACACTGAAGCTTTCTTT.

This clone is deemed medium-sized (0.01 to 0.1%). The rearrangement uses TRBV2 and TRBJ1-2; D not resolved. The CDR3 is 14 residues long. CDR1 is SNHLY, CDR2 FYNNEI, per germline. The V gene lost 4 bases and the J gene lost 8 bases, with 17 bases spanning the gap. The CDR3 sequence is CASSAPQGEKGYTF. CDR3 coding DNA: TGTGCCAGCAGTGCCCCACAAGGAGAGAAGGGCTACACCTTC.

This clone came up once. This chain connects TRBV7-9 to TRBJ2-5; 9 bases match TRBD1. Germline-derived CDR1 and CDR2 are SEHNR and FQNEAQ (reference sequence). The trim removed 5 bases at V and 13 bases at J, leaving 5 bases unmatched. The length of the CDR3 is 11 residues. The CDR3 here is CASSAGDRAYF. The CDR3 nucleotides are TGTGCCAGCAGCGCCGGGGACAGGGCGTACTTC. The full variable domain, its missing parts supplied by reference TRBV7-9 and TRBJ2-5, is DTGVSQNPRHKITKRGQNVTFRCDPISEHNRLYWYRQTLGQGPEFLTYFQNEAQLEKSRLLSDRFSAERPKGSFSTLEIQRTEQGDSAMYLCASSAGDRAYFGPGTRLLVL.

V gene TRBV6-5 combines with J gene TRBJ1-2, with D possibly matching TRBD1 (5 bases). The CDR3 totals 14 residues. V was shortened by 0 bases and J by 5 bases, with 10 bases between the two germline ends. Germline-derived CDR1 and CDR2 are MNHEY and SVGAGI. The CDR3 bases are TGTGCCAGCAGTTACTCGGCGGGGCTGTATGGCTACACCTTC. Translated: CASSYSAGLYGYTF.

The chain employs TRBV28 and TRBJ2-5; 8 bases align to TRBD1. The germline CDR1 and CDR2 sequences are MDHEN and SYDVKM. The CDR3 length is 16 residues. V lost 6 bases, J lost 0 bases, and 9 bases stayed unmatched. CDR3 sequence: CASRTQGARDQETQYF. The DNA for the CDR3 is TGTGCCAGCAGAACCCAGGGGGCGAGGGACCAAGAGACCCAGTACTTC.

This CDR3 is CASSFGTGGETQYF. CDR3 nucleotides: TGCGCCAGCAGCTTCGGGACAGGGGGCGAGACCCAGTACTTC. The chain is built from TRBV5-1 and TRBJ2-5, with 12 bases fitting TRBD1. Germline CDR1 is SGHRS and CDR2 is YFSETQ. The CDR3 totals 14 residues. Losses at the gene ends were 2 bases for V and 5 bases for J; bases not matched to a gene: 1. The entire variable domain, with the rest obtained from reference TRBV5-1 and TRBJ2-5, is as follows: KAGVTQTPRYLIKTRGQQVTLSCSPISGHRSVSWYQQTPGQGLQFLFEYFSETQRNKGNFPGRFSGRQFSNSRSEMNVSTLELGDSALYLCASSFGTGGETQYFGPGTRLLVL.

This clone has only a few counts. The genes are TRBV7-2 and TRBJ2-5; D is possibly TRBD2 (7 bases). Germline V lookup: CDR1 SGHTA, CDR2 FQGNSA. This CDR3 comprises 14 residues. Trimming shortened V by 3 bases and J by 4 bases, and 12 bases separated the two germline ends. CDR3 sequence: CASSLGGGTETQYF. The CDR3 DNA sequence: TGTGCCAGCAGCTTGGGAGGGGGGACAGAGACCCAGTACTTC.

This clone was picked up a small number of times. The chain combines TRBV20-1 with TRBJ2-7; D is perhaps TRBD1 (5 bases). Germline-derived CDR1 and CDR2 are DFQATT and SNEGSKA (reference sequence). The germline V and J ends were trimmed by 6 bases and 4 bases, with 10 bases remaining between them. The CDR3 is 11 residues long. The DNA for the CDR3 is TGCAGTGCAGCCCGACAGTACGAGCAGTACTTC. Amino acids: CSAARQYEQYF.

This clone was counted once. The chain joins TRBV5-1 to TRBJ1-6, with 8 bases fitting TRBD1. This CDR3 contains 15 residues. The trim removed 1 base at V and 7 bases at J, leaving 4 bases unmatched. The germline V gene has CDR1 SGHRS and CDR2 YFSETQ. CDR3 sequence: CASSLSGQENSPLHF. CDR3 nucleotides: TGCGCCAGCAGCTTGTCGGGACAGGAGAATTCACCCCTCCACTTT.

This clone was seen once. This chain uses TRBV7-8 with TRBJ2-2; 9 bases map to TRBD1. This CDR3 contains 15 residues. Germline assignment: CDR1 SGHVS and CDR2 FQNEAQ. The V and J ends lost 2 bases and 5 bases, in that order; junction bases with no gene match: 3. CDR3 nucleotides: TGTGCCAGCAGCTTAAGAGGGACAGGGACCGGGGAGCTGTTTTTT. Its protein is CASSLRGTGTGELFF.

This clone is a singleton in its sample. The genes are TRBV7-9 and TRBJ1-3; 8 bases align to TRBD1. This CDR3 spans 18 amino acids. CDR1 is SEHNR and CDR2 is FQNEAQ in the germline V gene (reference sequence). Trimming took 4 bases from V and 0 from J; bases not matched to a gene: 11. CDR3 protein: CASSSQGGGQDSGNTIYF. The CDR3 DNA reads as TGTGCCAGCAGCTCCCAGGGGGGGGGACAGGACTCTGGAAACACCATATATTTT. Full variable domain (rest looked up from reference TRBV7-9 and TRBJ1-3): DTGVSQNPRHKITKRGQNVTFRCDPISEHNRLYWYRQTLGQGPEFLTYFQNEAQLEKSRLLSDRFSAERPKGSFSTLEIQRTEQGDSAMYLCASSSQGGGQDSGNTIYFGEGSWLTVV.

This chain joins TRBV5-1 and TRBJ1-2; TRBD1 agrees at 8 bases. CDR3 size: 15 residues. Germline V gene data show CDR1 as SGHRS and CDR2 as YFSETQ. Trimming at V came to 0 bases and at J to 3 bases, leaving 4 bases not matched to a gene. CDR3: CASSLALTGDYGYTF. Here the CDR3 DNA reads TGCGCCAGCAGCTTGGCCCTGACAGGGGACTATGGCTACACCTTC. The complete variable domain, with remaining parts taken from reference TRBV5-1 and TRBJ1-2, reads KAGVTQTPRYLIKTRGQQVTLSCSPISGHRSVSWYQQTPGQGLQFLFEYFSETQRNKGNFPGRFSGRQFSNSRSEMNVSTLELGDSALYLCASSLALTGDYGYTFGSGTRLTVV.

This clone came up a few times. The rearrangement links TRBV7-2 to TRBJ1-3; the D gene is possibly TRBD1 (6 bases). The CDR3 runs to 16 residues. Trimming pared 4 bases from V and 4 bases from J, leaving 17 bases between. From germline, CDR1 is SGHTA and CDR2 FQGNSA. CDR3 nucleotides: TGTGCCAGCAGCTCCAGGGGATTGGCCTCAGGAAACACCATATATTTT. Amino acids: CASSSRGLASGNTIYF.

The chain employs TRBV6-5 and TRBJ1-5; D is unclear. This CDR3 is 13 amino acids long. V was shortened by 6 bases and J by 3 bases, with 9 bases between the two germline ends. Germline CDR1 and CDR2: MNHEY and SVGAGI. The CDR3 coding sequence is TGTGCCAGCAGGTTGGGCCACAATCAGCCCCAGCATTTT. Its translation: CASRLGHNQPQHF.

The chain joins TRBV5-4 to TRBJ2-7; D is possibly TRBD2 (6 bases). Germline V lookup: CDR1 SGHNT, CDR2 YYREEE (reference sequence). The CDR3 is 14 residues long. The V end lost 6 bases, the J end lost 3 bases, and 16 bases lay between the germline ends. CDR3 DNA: TGTGCCAGCACCTCTAATTCGGGGGTCTACGAGCAGTACTTC. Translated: CASTSNSGVYEQYF.

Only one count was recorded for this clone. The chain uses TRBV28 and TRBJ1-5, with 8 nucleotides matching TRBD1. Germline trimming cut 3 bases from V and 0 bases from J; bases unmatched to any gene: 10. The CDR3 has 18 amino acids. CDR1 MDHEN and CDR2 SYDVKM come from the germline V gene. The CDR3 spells CASSFQGARGVSNQPQHF. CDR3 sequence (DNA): TGTGCCAGCAGTTTCCAGGGGGCGCGGGGCGTTAGCAATCAGCCCCAGCATTTT. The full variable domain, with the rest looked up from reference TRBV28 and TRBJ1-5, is DVKVTQSSRYLVKRTGEKVFLECVQDMDHENMFWYRQDPGLGLRLIYFSYDVKMKEKGDIPEGYSVSREKKERFSLILESASTNQTSMYLCASSFQGARGVSNQPQHFGDGTRLSIL.

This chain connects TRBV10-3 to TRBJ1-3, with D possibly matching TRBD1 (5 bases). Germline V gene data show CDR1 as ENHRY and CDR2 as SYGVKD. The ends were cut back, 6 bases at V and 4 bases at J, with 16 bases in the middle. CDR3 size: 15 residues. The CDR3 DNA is TGTGCCATCAGCCTAGGGGCGGCGAGGGGAAACACCATATATTTT. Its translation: CAISLGAARGNTIYF.

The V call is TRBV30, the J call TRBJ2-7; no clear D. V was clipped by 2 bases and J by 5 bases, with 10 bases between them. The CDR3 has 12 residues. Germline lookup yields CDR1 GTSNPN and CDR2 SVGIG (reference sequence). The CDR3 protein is CAWSFGSHEQYF. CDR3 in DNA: TGTGCCTGGAGTTTCGGGTCCCACGAGCAGTACTTC.